These 17 T cell receptor beta chains share one sample of origin, sequenced in a study of CD4 T cells in relation to SARS-CoV-2 and coronaviruses (dated by TCRdb to the early 2020s). The library was built by means of the immunoSEQ multiplex PCR assay. Here the immuneACCESS table is served through TCRdb, limited to in-frame sequences with V and J called. Missing clones are a known gap in these copies; in checked studies unresolved V genes cover under half, and the rest lacks a known reason. A total of around 25,000 clones appear in this sample, roughly 80% of them only once. About 20% of the sample is taken by the ten largest. CD4+ T cells from unexposed donors were collected before the COVID-19 pandemic (2011-2018). The EasySep CD4+ T cell isolation kit was used to isolate CD4+ T cells once the cultures had run for roughly 11 days. These receptors have no known antigen. Material for sequencing was CD4+ T cells from PBMCs, cultured in vitro. The source is a human donor in good health.

The chain uses TRBV19 and TRBJ2-7; unclear D gene. The V and J ends lost 4 bases and 2 bases respectively, with 12 bases between them. Germline CDR1 reads LNHDA; CDR2 reads SQIVND (reference sequence). This CDR3 is built from 14 residues. The CDR3 DNA is TGTGCCAGTAGTAGTCACCTGGAACCCTACGAGCAGTACTTC. Amino acids: CASSSHLEPYEQYF. The full variable domain, completed using reference TRBV19 and TRBJ2-7, is DGGITQSPKYLFRKEGQNVTLSCEQNLNHDAMYWYRQDPGQGLRLIYYSQIVNDFQKGDIAEGYSVSREKKESFPLTVTSAQKNPTAFYLCASSSHLEPYEQYFGPGTRLTVT.

V usage is TRBV19 and J usage is TRBJ1-1; D gene ambiguous. V lost 2 bases, J lost 3 bases, and 7 bases lay in between. The germline CDR1 and CDR2 sequences are LNHDA and SQIVND (reference sequence). The CDR3 is 13 amino acids. The CDR3 nucleotides read TGTGCCAGTAGTATAAATAGGGACACTGAAGCTTTCTTT. Amino acids: CASSINRDTEAFF.

The rearrangement joins TRBV14 to TRBJ2-7; D gene unclear. This CDR3 has 12 residues. Trimming cost V 4 bases and J 2 bases, with 6 bases left between them. Per the germline V gene, CDR1 is SGHDN and CDR2 is FVKESK. The CDR3 is CASSRQAYEQYF. CDR3 in DNA: TGTGCCAGCAGCCGCCAAGCCTACGAGCAGTACTTC.

The rearrangement links TRBV3-1 (or the pseudogene TRBV3-2) to TRBJ2-5; 14 bases align to TRBD2. This CDR3 has 18 residues. Germline V gene sequence: CDR1 LGHDT, CDR2 YNNKEL (reference sequence). Losses at the gene ends were 6 bases for V and 4 bases for J; bases not matched to a gene: 13. CDR3 sequence: CASRVGTSGGPILETQYF. The DNA for the CDR3 is TGTGCCAGCAGGGTCGGGACTAGCGGGGGCCCTATACTAGAGACCCAGTACTTC.

This clone was seen more than once but under ten times. The V call is TRBV4-1, the J call TRBJ1-6, with D perhaps matching TRBD1 (6 bases). Germline-derived CDR1 and CDR2 are MGHRA and YSYEKL. V lost 4 bases, J lost 7 bases, and 17 bases lay in between. This CDR3 region has 16 residues. CDR3 sequence reads: CASSLSGGQGNSPLHF. CDR3 in DNA: TGCGCCAGCAGCCTTAGCGGGGGCCAGGGGAATTCACCCCTCCACTTT.

The rearrangement joins TRBV6-5 to TRBJ2-7; TRBD1 agrees at 8 bases. The trim removed 8 bases at V and 4 bases at J, leaving 13 bases unmatched. This CDR3 comprises 15 residues. CDR1 is MNHEY, CDR2 SVGAGI, per germline. CDR3 nucleotides: TGTGCCAGCCAGCGGCTTCAGGGGGCGGGATACGAGCAGTACTTC. This gives the protein CASQRLQGAGYEQYF.

This chain links TRBV29-1 with TRBJ1-2; 8 bases are a match to TRBD1. Germline-derived CDR1 and CDR2 are SQVTM and ANQGSEA. This CDR3 region has 13 residues. The V gene end was trimmed by 4 bases and the J gene end by 4 bases; junction bases not matched to a gene: 5. CDR3 DNA: TGCAGCGTTGGCACAGGGGGTTCCTATGGCTACACCTTC. This sequence encodes CSVGTGGSYGYTF.

This clone turned up a few times. In nucleotides, the CDR3 is TGTGCCATCAGGGATACAGGGGGGTTGAACACTGAAGCTTTCTTT. Translation gives CAIRDTGGLNTEAFF. The chain is built from TRBV10-3 and TRBJ1-1, with 8 bases lining up with TRBD1. Trimming removed 6 bases from V and 0 bases from J; junction bases left unmatched: 6. CDR1 and CDR2 (germline): ENHRY, SYGVKD. This CDR3 region has 15 residues.

The chain combines TRBV4-1 with TRBJ1-3; D remains unclear. Between the trimmed V and J ends, which lost 0 bases and 4 bases, there was a span of 13 bases. Germline CDR1 and CDR2: MGHRA and YSYEKL. This CDR3 is 16 amino acids long. The DNA of the CDR3 is TGCGCCAGCAGCCAAGATTCACGGGAGCCGGGAAACACCATATATTTT. This sequence encodes CASSQDSREPGNTIYF.

This clone has a handful of counts. The chain recombines TRBV11-1 with TRBJ1-6; tentative D call: TRBD1 (5 bases). V lost 5 bases, J lost 9 bases, and 8 bases lay in between. Germline V CDR1 and CDR2: SGHAT, FQDESV (reference sequence). The CDR3 runs to 12 residues. The CDR3 nucleotides read TGTGCCAGCAGCCCGGGGGGTTCACCCCTCCACTTT. Protein sequence: CASSPGGSPLHF. Complete variable domain (other parts from reference TRBV11-1 and TRBJ1-6): EAEVAQSPRYKITEKSQAVAFWCDPISGHATLYWYRQILGQGPELLVQFQDESVVDDSQLPKDRFSAERLKGVDSTLKIQPAELGDSAMYLCASSPGGSPLHFGNGTRLTVT.

The chain is built from TRBV19 and TRBJ2-5; no firm D call. The CDR3 spans 13 residues. The germline gives CDR1 LNHDA, CDR2 SQIVND (reference sequence). V lost 1 base to trimming and J lost 4 bases, with 7 bases between them. In DNA, the CDR3 is TGTGCCAGTAGTATAGTTGGCGGAGAGACCCAGTACTTC. Translation: CASSIVGGETQYF.

This chain links TRBV6-5 with TRBJ1-3; possibly TRBD1 for D (5 bases). Trimming pared 3 bases from V and 0 bases from J, leaving 12 bases between. Germline CDR1 is MNHEY and CDR2 is SVGAGI. The CDR3 is 16 residues long. The CDR3 nucleotides read TGTGCCAGCAGTTATACCGGGACCGCCTCTGGAAACACCATATATTTT. It codes for CASSYTGTASGNTIYF.

The chain carries TRBV4-2 and TRBJ2-5; perhaps TRBD2 as D (5 bases). V lost 0 bases and J 7 bases, leaving 12 bases between the germline ends. This CDR3 has 14 amino acids. Looked up from germline, CDR1 is LGHNA and CDR2 is YNFKEQ. CDR3 DNA sequence: TGTGCCAGCAGCCAAGATCGGCTCCGGGGGACCCAGTACTTC. Amino acids: CASSQDRLRGTQYF.

This chain links TRBV6-5 with TRBJ1-4, with D perhaps TRBD1 (6 bases). Germline V CDR1 and CDR2: MNHEY, SVGAGI. Trimming stripped 6 bases from V and 2 bases from J, with 13 bases between. This CDR3 region has 15 residues. The CDR3 loop is CASSPGTRTNEKLFF. The CDR3 bases are TGTGCCAGCAGCCCAGGGACAAGGACTAATGAAAAACTGTTTTTT.

The chain combines TRBV18 with TRBJ1-5, with D hard to call. The CDR3 is 14 amino acids. CDR1 and CDR2 from the germline V gene are KGHSH and LQKENI. Trimming removed 1 base at V and 0 bases at J, with 4 bases between. The CDR3 nucleotides read TGTGCCAGCTCACCACTTGATAGCAATCAGCCCCAGCATTTT. The encoded protein is CASSPLDSNQPQHF.

The chain couples TRBV19 to TRBJ2-1, with unresolved D. The germline V gene has CDR1 LNHDA and CDR2 SQIVND (reference sequence). There are 14 residues in the CDR3. V was pared by 6 bases and J by 0 bases, with 9 bases between. DNA of the CDR3: TGTGCCAGTAGCCCCATGAGCTCCTACAATGAGCAGTTCTTC. Translation gives CASSPMSSYNEQFF.

The genes are TRBV11-2 and TRBJ2-7; 9 nucleotides line up with TRBD2. V trimming: 3 bases; J trimming: 7 bases; junction bases outside the gene matches: 13. Germline-derived CDR1 and CDR2 are SGHAT and FQNNGV. The CDR3 covers 16 residues. The CDR3 protein is CASSFEVLAGVGEQYF. CDR3 DNA sequence: TGTGCCAGCAGCTTTGAGGTTTTAGCGGGAGTTGGGGAGCAGTACTTC.